Presented here are 19 T cell receptor beta chains from one specimen sequenced in a study. The sorted Tregs were CD4+CD25+CD127-/low cells. TCRdb processed the 5' RACE reads anew with MiXCR; each CDR3 protein has one entry. Among 13,000 or so distinct CDR3 sequences listed, about 53% were seen once. The sequenced material came from tumor-infiltrating Tregs sorted from the breast tumor. The receptors stem from a female donor with breast cancer.

The chain joins TRBV4-3 to TRBJ1-2; 8 bases line up with TRBD1. V shed 4 bases, J shed 5 bases, and the junction held 6 bases outside the gene matches. Germline CDR1 reads LGHNA; CDR2 reads YSLEER. The CDR3 totals 14 residues. DNA of the CDR3: TGCGCCAGCAGCCGAGTACAGGGGGAGTATGGCTACACCTTC. Translated, it gives CASSRVQGEYGYTF.

By its share, this clonotype is large. V usage is TRBV6-6 and J usage is TRBJ2-1; maybe TRBD1 (5 bases). The CDR3 contains 15 residues. The germline CDR1 and CDR2 sequences are MNHNY and SVGAGI (reference sequence). The V gene lost 2 bases and the J gene lost 5 bases, with 13 bases spanning the gap. CDR3 region: CASSYRGLVNNEQFF. CDR3 nucleotide sequence: TGTGCCAGCAGTTACAGGGGTCTAGTCAACAATGAGCAGTTCTTC.

The V gene is TRBV27, the J gene TRBJ2-1, with D perhaps given as TRBD1 or TRBD2 (5 bases each). The germline V and J ends were trimmed by 0 bases and 3 bases, with 9 bases remaining between them. This CDR3 has 15 amino acids. From germline, CDR1 is MNHEY and CDR2 SMNVEV (reference sequence). CDR3 in DNA: TGTGCCAGCAGTTTATCTGAGGGGATCTACAATGAGCAGTTCTTC. Protein: CASSLSEGIYNEQFF.

This rearrangement joins TRBV6-5 to TRBJ2-3; TRBD2 agrees at 14 bases. This CDR3 region has 16 residues. CDR1 is MNHEY, CDR2 SVGAGI, per germline. V shed 6 bases and J 7 bases; nucleotides not matched to a gene: 9. The CDR3 protein is CASSHRTSGRPHTQYF. In nucleotides, the CDR3 is TGTGCCAGCAGCCACCGGACTAGCGGGAGGCCCCATACGCAGTATTTT.

The rearrangement joins TRBV5-1 to TRBJ2-1; 16 nucleotides line up with TRBD2. J was trimmed by 7 bases and V by 4 bases; bases with no gene match: 5. This CDR3 spans 16 amino acids. Per germline, CDR1 SGHRS and CDR2 YFSETQ. CDR3 in DNA: TGCGCCAGCAGCGTGGGACTAGCGGGGGGGAAAAATGAGCAGTTCTTC. Its translation: CASSVGLAGGKNEQFF. Full variable domain (rest looked up from reference TRBV5-1 and TRBJ2-1): KAGVTQTPRYLIKTRGQQVTLSCSPISGHRSVSWYQQTPGQGLQFLFEYFSETQRNKGNFPGRFSGRQFSNSRSEMNVSTLELGDSALYLCASSVGLAGGKNEQFFGPGTRLTVL.

In the case of this clonotype: A read error is possible here, since a much larger clone lies one base away. This chain links TRBV28 with TRBJ2-7, with D uncertain. This CDR3 is built from 13 residues. Germline CDR1 reads MDHEN; CDR2 reads SYDVKM. The CDR3 region is CAGSLVRTPEQYF. Here the CDR3 DNA reads TGTGCCGGCAGTTTAGTCAGGACCCCCGAGCAGTACTTC.

This clonotype was observed a handful of times. The CDR3 is CASSSGGGTEAFF. The DNA for the CDR3 is TGCGCCAGCAGCTCCGGGGGGGGTACTGAAGCTTTCTTT. V and J are TRBV5-1 and TRBJ1-1; D possibly corresponds to TRBD1 (5 bases). The CDR3 runs to 13 residues. Between the trimmed V and J ends, which lost 3 bases and 5 bases, there was a span of 11 bases. Germline V gene data show CDR1 as SGHRS and CDR2 as YFSETQ.

The chain is built from TRBV5-1 and TRBJ2-7; tentatively, D is TRBD2 (5 bases). The CDR3 runs to 16 residues. Trimming left V 4 bases short and J 0 bases short, with 17 bases between. Germline V gene sequence: CDR1 SGHRS, CDR2 YFSETQ. The CDR3, as DNA: TGCGCCAGCAGCGGGATAAGGACTTCCAGCTCCTACGAGCAGTACTTC. As protein: CASSGIRTSSSYEQYF.

The chain recombines TRBV5-1 with TRBJ2-6; TRBD1 matches at 8 bases. The CDR3 runs to 17 residues. Per germline, CDR1 SGHRS and CDR2 YFSETQ. J gave up 2 bases and V 0 bases, and 4 bases lay outside the gene matches. CDR3 in amino acids: CASSLDQGAAGANVLTF. CDR3 in DNA: TGCGCCAGCAGCTTGGATCAGGGGGCGGCTGGGGCCAACGTCCTGACTTTC.

This chain connects TRBV7-3 to TRBJ2-1, with 9 bases matching TRBD1. The CDR3 length is 15 residues. Unmatched junction bases numbered 5, after V lost 8 bases and J lost 0 bases. In germline, CDR1 is SGHTA, CDR2 FQGTGA. The CDR3 DNA reads as TGTGCCAGCGGCACGACAGGGGGCTCCTACAATGAGCAGTTCTTC. As protein: CASGTTGGSYNEQFF.

V gene TRBV29-1 combines with J gene TRBJ2-7; tentative D call: TRBD1 (6 bases). The V end lost 7 bases, the J end lost 2 bases, and 12 bases lay between the germline ends. Germline V gives CDR1 SQVTM, CDR2 ANQGSEA. The CDR3 runs to 12 residues. The CDR3 region has the DNA TGCAGCGCTCTGACAGGTCCCTACGAGCAGTACTTC. Protein: CSALTGPYEQYF.

The J gene is TRBJ2-1, the V gene TRBV4-1; D is unclear. This CDR3 is built from 12 residues. V was shortened by 0 bases and J by 8 bases, with 5 bases between the two germline ends. Germline loops: CDR1 MGHRA, CDR2 YSYEKL. CDR3 nucleotides: TGCGCCAGCAGCCAAGATACCCATGAGCAGTTCTTC. Amino acid sequence: CASSQDTHEQFF.

In the case of this clonotype: This could be a read error, since a much larger clone is one nucleotide away. V and J are TRBV7-2 and TRBJ2-7, with no clear D. CDR3 size: 13 residues. Per germline, CDR1 SGHTA and CDR2 FQGNSA. The ends were cut back, 1 base at V and 0 bases at J, with 4 bases in the middle. The CDR3 DNA follows: TGTGCCAGCAGCTTAGTTAGCTCCTACGAGCAGTACTTC. Protein: CASSLVSSYEQYF. The full variable domain, in which reference TRBV7-2 and TRBJ2-7 provide the parts outside the CDR3, is GAGVSQSPSNKVTEKGKDVELRCDPISGHTALYWYRQSLGQGLEFLIYFQGNSAPDKSGLPSDRFSAERTGGSVSTLTIQRTQQEDSAVYLCASSLVSSYEQYFGPGTRLTVT.

This clonotype was seen a few times. The chain uses TRBV20-1 and TRBJ2-1; TRBD2 matches at 12 bases. V dropped 5 bases and J dropped 8; count of bases not matched to a gene: 16. CDR1 and CDR2 from the germline V gene are DFQATT and SNEGSKA (reference sequence). The CDR3 is 17 amino acids. The CDR3 protein is CSAERLAGDSGWDEQFF. The CDR3 DNA reads as TGCAGTGCTGAACGACTAGCGGGAGACTCAGGCTGGGATGAGCAGTTCTTC.

There are a few counts of this clonotype. J is TRBJ1-2 and V is TRBV6-6; TRBD1 matches 8 bases. Germline CDR1 is MNHNY and CDR2 is SVGAGI (reference sequence). V lost 6 bases, J lost 2 bases, and 5 bases stayed unmatched. This CDR3 region has 14 residues. The CDR3 region has the DNA TGTGCCAGCAGCTTCCGACAGGGGAACTATGGCTACACCTTC. It codes for CASSFRQGNYGYTF.

CDR3 sequence: CASSLRSGGGRFTDTQYF. The CDR3 nucleotides are TGTGCCAGCAGCTTAAGGAGTGGCGGCGGTAGGTTCACAGATACGCAGTATTTT. The gene calls are TRBV7-3 and TRBJ2-3, with D unclear. The V gene lost 1 base and the J gene lost 2 bases, with 19 bases spanning the gap. This CDR3 comprises 18 residues. From germline, CDR1 is SGHTA and CDR2 FQGTGA.

V gene TRBV20-1 combines with J gene TRBJ2-1, with 7 bases fitting TRBD1. This CDR3 comprises 12 residues. Germline V lookup: CDR1 DFQATT, CDR2 SNEGSKA (reference sequence). V gave up 4 bases and J gave up 7 bases; unmatched junction bases: 4. The CDR3 DNA reads TGCAGTGCTAACAGGGGCTCAAATGAGCAGTTCTTC. Protein product: CSANRGSNEQFF.

The chain employs TRBV7-6 and TRBJ1-2; tentatively, D is TRBD1 (5 bases). V was cut by 7 bases and J by 4 bases, with 19 bases left in between. Germline CDR1 reads SGHVS; CDR2 reads FNYEAQ. CDR3 length equals 15 residues. DNA for the CDR3: TGTGCCAGCACCCCCGACCCGGGGGTCAGCTATGGCTACACCTTC. It encodes CASTPDPGVSYGYTF.

The chain has TRBV7-3 and TRBJ2-3, with a tentative D call TRBD2 (6 bases). The CDR3 length is 16 residues. CDR1 SGHTA and CDR2 FQGTGA come from the germline V gene. Between the trimmed V and J ends, which lost 2 bases and 1 base, there was a span of 13 bases. CDR3 sequence (DNA): TGTGCCAGCAGCTTAGACGGGAGCCCTGGCACAGATACGCAGTATTTT. Its protein is CASSLDGSPGTDTQYF. The entire variable domain, with the rest obtained from reference TRBV7-3 and TRBJ2-3, is as follows: GAGVSQTPSNKVTEKGKYVELRCDPISGHTALYWYRQSLGQGPEFLIYFQGTGAADDSGLPNDRFFAVRPEGSVSTLKIQRTERGDSAVYLCASSLDGSPGTDTQYFGPGTRLTVL.